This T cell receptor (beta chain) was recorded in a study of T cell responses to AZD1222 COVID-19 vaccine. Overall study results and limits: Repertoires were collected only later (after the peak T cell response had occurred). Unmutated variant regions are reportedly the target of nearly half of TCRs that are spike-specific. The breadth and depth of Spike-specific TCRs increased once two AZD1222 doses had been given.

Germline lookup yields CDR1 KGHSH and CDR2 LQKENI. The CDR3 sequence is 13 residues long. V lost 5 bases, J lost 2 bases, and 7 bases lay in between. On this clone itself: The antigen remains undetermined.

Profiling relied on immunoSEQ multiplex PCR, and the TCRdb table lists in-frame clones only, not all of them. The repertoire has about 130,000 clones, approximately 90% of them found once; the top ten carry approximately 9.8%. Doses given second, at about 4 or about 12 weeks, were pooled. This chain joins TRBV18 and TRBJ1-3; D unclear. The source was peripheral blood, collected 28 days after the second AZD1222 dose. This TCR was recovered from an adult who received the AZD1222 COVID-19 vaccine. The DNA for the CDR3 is TGTGCCAGCTCATCGGGGACTGGAAACACCATATATTTT. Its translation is CASSSGTGNTIYF.